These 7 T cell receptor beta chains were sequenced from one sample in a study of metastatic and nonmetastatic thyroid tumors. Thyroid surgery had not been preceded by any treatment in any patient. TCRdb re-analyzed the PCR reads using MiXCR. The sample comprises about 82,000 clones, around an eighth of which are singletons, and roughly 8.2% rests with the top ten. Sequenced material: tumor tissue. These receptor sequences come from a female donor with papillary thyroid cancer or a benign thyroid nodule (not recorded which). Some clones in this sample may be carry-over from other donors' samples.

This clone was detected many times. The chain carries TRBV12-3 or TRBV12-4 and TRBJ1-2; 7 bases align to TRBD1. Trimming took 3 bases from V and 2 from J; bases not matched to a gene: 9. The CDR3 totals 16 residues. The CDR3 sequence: CASSFPQGRGNYGYTF. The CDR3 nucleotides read TGTGCCAGCAGTTTTCCCCAAGGCAGGGGGAACTATGGCTACACCTTC.

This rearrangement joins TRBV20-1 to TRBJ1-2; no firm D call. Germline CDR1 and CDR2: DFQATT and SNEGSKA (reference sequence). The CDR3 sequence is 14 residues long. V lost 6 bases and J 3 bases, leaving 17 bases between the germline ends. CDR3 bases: TGCAGTGCCCGCACCCCCCAGTGGGACTATGGCTACACCTTC. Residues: CSARTPQWDYGYTF.

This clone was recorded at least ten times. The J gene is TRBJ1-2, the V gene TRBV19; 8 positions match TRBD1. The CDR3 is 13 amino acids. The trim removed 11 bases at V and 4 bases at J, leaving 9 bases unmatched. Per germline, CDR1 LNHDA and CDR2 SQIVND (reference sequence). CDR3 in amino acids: CAARDRTFYGYTF. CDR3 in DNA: TGTGCCGCCCGGGACAGGACGTTCTATGGCTACACCTTC.

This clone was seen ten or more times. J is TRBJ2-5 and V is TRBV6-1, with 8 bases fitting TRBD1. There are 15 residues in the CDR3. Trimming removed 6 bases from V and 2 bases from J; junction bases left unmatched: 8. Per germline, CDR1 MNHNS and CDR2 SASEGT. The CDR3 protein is CASRSGTGWQETQYF. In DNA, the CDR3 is TGTGCCAGCAGGTCCGGGACAGGCTGGCAAGAGACCCAGTACTTC.

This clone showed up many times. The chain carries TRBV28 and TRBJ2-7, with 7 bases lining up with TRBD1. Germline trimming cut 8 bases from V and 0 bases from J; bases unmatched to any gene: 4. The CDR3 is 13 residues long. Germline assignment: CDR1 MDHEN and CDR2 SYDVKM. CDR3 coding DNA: TGTGCCAGCGAGCCAGGGGGCTCCTACGAGCAGTACTTC. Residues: CASEPGGSYEQYF.

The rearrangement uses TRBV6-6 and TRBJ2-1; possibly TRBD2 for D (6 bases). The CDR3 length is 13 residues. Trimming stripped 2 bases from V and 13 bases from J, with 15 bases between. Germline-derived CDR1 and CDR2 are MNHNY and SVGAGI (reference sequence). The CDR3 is CASSYGGLDSQFF. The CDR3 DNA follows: TGTGCCAGCAGTTACGGAGGGTTGGATTCTCAGTTCTTC.

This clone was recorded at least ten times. CDR3 region: CASADSNQPQHF. CDR3 coding DNA: TGTGCCAGCGCAGATAGCAATCAGCCCCAGCATTTT. The chain links TRBV6-1 to TRBJ1-5; D not certain. Germline V CDR1 and CDR2: MNHNS, SASEGT. This CDR3 contains 12 residues. V lost 8 bases to trimming and J lost 0 bases, with 5 bases between them.